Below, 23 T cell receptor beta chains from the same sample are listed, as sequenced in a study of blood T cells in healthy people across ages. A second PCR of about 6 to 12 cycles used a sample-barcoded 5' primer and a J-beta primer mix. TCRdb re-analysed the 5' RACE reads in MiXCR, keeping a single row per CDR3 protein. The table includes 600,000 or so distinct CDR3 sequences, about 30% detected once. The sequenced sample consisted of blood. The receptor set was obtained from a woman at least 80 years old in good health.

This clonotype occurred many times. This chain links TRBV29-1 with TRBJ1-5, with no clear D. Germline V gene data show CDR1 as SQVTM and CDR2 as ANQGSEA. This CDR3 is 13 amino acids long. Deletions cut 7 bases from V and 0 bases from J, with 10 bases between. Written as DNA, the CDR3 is TGCAGCGCCGCGATGGGTAGCAATCAGCCCCAGCATTTT. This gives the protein CSAAMGSNQPQHF.

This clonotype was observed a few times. This chain's CDR3 is CAVHSGSYNEQFF. The DNA for the CDR3 is TGTGCCGTACATTCCGGGAGCTACAATGAGCAGTTCTTC. V gene TRBV25-1 combines with J gene TRBJ2-1, with D tentatively TRBD2 (6 bases). The CDR3 loop spans 13 amino acids. Germline assignment: CDR1 MGHDK and CDR2 SYGVNS. V lost 11 bases and J 3 bases, leaving 14 bases between the germline ends.

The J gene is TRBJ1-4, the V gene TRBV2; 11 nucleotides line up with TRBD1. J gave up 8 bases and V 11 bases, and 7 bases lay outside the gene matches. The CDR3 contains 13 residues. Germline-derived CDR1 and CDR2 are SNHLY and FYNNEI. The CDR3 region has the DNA TGTGCCGGCTCCGGGACAGGGGGGGAAAAACTGTTTTTT. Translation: CAGSGTGGEKLFF.

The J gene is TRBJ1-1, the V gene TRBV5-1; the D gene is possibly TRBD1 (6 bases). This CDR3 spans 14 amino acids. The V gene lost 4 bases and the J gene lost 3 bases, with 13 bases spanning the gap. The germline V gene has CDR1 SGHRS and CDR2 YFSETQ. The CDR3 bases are TGCGCCAGCAGCCTGTCGGGGGCTTACACTGAAGCTTTCTTT. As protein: CASSLSGAYTEAFF.

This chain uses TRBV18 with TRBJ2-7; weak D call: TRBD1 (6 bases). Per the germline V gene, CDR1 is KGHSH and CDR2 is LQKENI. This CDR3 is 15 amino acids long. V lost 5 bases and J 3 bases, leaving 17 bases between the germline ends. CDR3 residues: CASSVSGRGSYEQYF. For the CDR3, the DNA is TGTGCCAGCTCAGTTTCGGGCAGGGGTAGCTACGAGCAGTACTTC.

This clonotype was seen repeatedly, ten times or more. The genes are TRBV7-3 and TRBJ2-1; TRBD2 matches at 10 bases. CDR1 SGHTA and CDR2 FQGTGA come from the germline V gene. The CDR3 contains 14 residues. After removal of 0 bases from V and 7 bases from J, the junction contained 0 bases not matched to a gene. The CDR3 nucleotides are TGTGCCAGCAGCTTAACAGCGGGGGGGAATGAGCAGTTCTTC. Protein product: CASSLTAGGNEQFF.

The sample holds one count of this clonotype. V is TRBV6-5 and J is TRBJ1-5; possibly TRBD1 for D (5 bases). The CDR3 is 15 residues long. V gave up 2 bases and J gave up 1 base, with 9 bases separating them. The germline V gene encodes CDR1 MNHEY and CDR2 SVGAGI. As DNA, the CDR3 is TGTGCCAGCAGTTACGAACGGGGGAGCAATCAGCCCCAGCATTTT. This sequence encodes CASSYERGSNQPQHF.

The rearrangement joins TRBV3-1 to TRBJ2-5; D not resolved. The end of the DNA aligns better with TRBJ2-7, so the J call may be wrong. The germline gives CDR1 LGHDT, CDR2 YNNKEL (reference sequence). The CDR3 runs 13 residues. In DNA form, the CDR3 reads TGTGCCAGCGGTGGGGAACGGTCCTACGAGCAGTACTTC. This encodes CASGGERSYEQYF.

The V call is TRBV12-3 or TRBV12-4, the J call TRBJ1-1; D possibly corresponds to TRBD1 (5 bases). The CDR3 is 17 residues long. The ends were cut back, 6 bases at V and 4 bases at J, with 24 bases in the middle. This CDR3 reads CASSTGGGAGLLTEAFF. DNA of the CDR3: TGTGCCAGCAGCACCGGGGGGGGAGCAGGGCTTCTCACTGAAGCTTTCTTT.

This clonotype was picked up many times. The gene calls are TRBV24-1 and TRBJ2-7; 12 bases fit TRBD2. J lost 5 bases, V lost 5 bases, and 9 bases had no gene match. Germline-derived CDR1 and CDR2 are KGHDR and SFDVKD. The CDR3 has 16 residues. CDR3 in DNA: TGTGCCACCAGTGCCGTGACTAGCGGGGGACCACACGAGCAGTACTTC. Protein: CATSAVTSGGPHEQYF.

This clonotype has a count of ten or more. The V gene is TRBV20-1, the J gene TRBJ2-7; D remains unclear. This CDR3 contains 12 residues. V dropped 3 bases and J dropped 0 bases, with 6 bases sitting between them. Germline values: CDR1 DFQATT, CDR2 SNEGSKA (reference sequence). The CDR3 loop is CSARTGSYEQYF. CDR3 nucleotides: TGCAGTGCTAGGACGGGCTCCTACGAGCAGTACTTC.

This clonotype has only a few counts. This chain's CDR3 is CASSPGQGRDTEAFF. CDR3 coding DNA: TGCGCCAGCAGCCCGGGACAGGGGAGGGACACTGAAGCTTTCTTT. The chain employs TRBV5-1 and TRBJ1-1; 10 bases line up with TRBD1. V was clipped by 4 bases and J by 3 bases; unmatched bases: 6. The germline V gene encodes CDR1 SGHRS and CDR2 YFSETQ. This CDR3 region has 15 residues.

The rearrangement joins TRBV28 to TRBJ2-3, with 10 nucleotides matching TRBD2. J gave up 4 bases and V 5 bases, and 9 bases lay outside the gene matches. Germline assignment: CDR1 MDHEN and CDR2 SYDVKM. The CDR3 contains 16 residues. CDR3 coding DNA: TGTGCCAGCAGTAGCCCTCAGAGCGGGGGGGCAGATACGCAGTATTTT. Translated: CASSSPQSGGADTQYF.

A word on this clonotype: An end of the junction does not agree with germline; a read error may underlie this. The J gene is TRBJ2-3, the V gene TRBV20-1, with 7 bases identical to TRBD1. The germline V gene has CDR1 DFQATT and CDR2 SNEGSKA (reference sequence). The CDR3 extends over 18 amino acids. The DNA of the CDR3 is TGCAGTGCTCCCAACCCGGAGACAGGGTATTCTAGCACAGATATGCAGTATTTT. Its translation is CSAPNPETGYSSTDMQYF.

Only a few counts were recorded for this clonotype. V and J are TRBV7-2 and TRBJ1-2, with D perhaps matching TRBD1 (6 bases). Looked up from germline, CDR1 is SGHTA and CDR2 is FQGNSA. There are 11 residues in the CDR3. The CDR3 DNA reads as TGTGCTAGCGGGACAAACTATGGCTACACCTTC. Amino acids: CASGTNYGYTF.

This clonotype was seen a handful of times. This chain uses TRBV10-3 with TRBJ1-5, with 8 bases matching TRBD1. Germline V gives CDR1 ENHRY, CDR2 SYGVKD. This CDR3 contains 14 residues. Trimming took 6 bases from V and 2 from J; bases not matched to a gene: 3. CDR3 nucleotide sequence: TGTGCCATCAGGCCGGGACAGGGCAATCAGCCCCAGCATTTT. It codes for CAIRPGQGNQPQHF.

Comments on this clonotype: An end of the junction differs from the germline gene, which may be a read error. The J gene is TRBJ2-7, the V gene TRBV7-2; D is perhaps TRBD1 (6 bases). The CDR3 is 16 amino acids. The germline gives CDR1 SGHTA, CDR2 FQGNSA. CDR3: CASSLAQGSVSYGQYF. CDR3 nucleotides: TGTGCCAGCAGCTTAGCACAGGGTTCTGTCTCCTACGGGCAGTACTTC.

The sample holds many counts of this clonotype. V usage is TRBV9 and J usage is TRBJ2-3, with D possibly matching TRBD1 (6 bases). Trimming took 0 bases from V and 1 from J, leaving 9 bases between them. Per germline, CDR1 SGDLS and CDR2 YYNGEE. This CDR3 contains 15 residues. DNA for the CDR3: TGTGCCAGCAGCGTAGGTGGGGGCCGCACAGATACGCAGTATTTT. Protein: CASSVGGGRTDTQYF. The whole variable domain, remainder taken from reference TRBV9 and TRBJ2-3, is DSGVTQTPKHLITATGQRVTLRCSPRSGDLSVYWYQQSLDQGLQFLIQYYNGEERAKGNILERFSAQQFPDLHSELNLSSLELGDSALYFCASSVGGGRTDTQYFGPGTRLTVL.

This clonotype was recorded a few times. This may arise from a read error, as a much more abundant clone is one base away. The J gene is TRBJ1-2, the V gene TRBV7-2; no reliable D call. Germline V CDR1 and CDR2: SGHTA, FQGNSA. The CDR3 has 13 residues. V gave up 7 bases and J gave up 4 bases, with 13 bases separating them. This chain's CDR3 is CASIIGGSYGYTF. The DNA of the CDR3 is TGTGCCAGCATCATAGGAGGAAGCTATGGCTACACCTTC.

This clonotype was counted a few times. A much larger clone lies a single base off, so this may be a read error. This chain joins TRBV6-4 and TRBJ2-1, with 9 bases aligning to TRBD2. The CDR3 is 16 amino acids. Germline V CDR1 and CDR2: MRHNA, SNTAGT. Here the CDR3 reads CAGSDPLAGGPNEQFF. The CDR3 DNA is TGTGCCGGCAGTGACCCGCTGGCGGGGGGGCCCAATGAGCAGTTCTTC.

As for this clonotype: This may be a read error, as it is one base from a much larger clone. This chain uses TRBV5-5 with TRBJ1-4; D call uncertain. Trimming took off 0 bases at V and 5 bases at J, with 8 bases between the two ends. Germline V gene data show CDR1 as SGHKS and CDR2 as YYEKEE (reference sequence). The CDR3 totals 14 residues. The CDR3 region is CASSLAAENEKLFF. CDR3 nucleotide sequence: TGTGCCAGCAGCTTGGCGGCAGAGAATGAAAAACTGTTTTTT.

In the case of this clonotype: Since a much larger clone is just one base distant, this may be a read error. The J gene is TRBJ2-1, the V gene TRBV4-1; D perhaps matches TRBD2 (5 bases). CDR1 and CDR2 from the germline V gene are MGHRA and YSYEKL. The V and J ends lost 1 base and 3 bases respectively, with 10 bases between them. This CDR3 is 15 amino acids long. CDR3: CASSQGRSGYNEQFF. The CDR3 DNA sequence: TGCGCCAGCAGCCAAGGGCGGAGCGGCTACAATGAGCAGTTCTTC.

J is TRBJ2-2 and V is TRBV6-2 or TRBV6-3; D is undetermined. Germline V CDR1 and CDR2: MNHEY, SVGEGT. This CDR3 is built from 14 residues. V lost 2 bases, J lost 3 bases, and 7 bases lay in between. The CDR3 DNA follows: TGTGCCAGCAGTTACATTAGATACACCGGGGAGCTGTTTTTT. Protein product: CASSYIRYTGELFF.